This T cell receptor (beta chain) was captured in a study of T cell responses to AZD1222 COVID-19 vaccine. Whole-study findings and limits: Most donors were white British and more were female, and clonal diversity was possibly underestimated.

Trimming took off 2 bases at V and 7 bases at J, with 9 bases between the two ends. Germline V CDR1 and CDR2: LGHNA, YSLEER. This CDR3 is 14 amino acids long. The assay was immunoSEQ multiplex PCR, and TCRdb's table has in-frame clones only and misses some. The table lists 80,000 or so clones, 87% of them singletons, with around 1.5% in the top ten. Turning to this clone: Its antigen remains unidentified.

This rearrangement joins TRBV4-3 to TRBJ1-6, with D tentatively TRBD1 (5 bases). The source was peripheral blood, collected on day 0 of AZD1222 vaccination. The sequence was obtained from an adult in good health. This CDR3 is CASSQQTANSPLHF. The CDR3 DNA follows: TGCGCCAGCAGCCAACAGACAGCCAATTCACCCCTCCACTTT.